At least ten counts were recorded for the clone carrying this T cell receptor beta chain. TCRdb independently ran MiXCR on the 5' RACE reads; one entry per CDR3 protein. This table holds 350,000 or so distinct CDR3 sequences, roughly 7.5% found once. The data were taken from a study of T cells after yellow fever vaccination. Study details: Fractions of low cell number were prepared using SMART-Seq v4 Ultra Low Input.

The length of the CDR3 is 13 residues. Trimming stripped 1 base from V and 1 base from J, with 4 bases between. The rearrangement uses TRBV12-3 or TRBV12-4 and TRBJ1-1; D is ambiguous. Source: PBMCs, taken more than 35 days after the first yellow fever vaccination. This sequence was found in a man aged 18-30 years who received the YFV17D yellow fever vaccine. CDR3 in amino acids: CASSLEENTEAFF. In DNA, the CDR3 is TGTGCCAGCAGTTTAGAGGAGAACACTGAAGCTTTCTTT.